These 20 T cell receptor beta chains were sequenced from one sample in a study of blood T cell repertoires in COVID-19. Clones were read by immunoSEQ multiplex PCR, and TCRdb kept only the in-frame ones, dropping some. Altogether about 230,000 clones are present, around 78% being singletons, with the ten largest covering about 2.5%. The material sequenced was peripheral blood. Receptors were obtained from a woman in her 70s with active or convalescent COVID-19.

V gene TRBV7-9 combines with J gene TRBJ1-4; 9 bases match TRBD1. The CDR3 has 14 amino acids. Per germline, CDR1 SEHNR and CDR2 FQNEAQ (reference sequence). Unmatched junction bases numbered 6, after V lost 5 bases and J lost 8 bases. Written as DNA, the CDR3 is TGTGCCAGCAGCAAGACAGGGGGGGCAGAAAAACTGTTTTTT. Amino acids: CASSKTGGAEKLFF.

This sequence joins TRBV15 and TRBJ2-5, with 10 bases matching TRBD2. V lost 7 bases, J lost 1 base, and 6 bases stayed unmatched. The CDR3 is made up of 15 amino acids. CDR1 is LNHNV and CDR2 is YYDKDF in the germline V gene (reference sequence). The CDR3 loop reads CATTLERGGQETQYF. The CDR3 nucleotides read TGTGCCACCACCTTAGAGCGGGGGGGCCAAGAGACCCAGTACTTC.

The V and J genes are TRBV6-5 and TRBJ1-6; 8 nucleotides line up with TRBD1. Germline V gene lookup returns CDR1 MNHEY and CDR2 SVGAGI. There are 12 residues in the CDR3. Germline trimming cut 6 bases from V and 11 bases from J; bases unmatched to any gene: 3. The CDR3 nucleotides are TGTGCCAGCAGAGGGACAGGAGCACCCCTCCACTTT. It codes for CASRGTGAPLHF.

This sequence joins TRBV6-6 and TRBJ2-7, with 9 bases matching TRBD2. With V trimmed by 6 bases and J by 4 bases, 4 bases remained unmatched. Looked up from germline, CDR1 is MNHNY and CDR2 is SVGAGI (reference sequence). The CDR3 is made up of 13 amino acids. The CDR3 DNA reads as TGTGCCAGCAGCCTGACTAGCGGATACGAGCAGTACTTC. The encoded protein is CASSLTSGYEQYF.

This clone was seen once. J is TRBJ2-2 and V is TRBV4-1; D is ambiguous. V was shortened by 4 bases and J by 5 bases, with 17 bases between the two germline ends. Germline CDR1 reads MGHRA; CDR2 reads YSYEKL. The CDR3 loop spans 16 amino acids. CDR3 sequence (DNA): TGCGCCAGCAGCCCCGGGTCCTCGTTAGGAACCGGGGAGCTGTTTTTT. Protein sequence: CASSPGSSLGTGELFF.

The CDR3 DNA follows: TGTGCCAGCCGGACAGGGTGGAACACCGGGGAGCTGTTTTTT. This translates into CASRTGWNTGELFF. This chain joins TRBV6-4 and TRBJ2-2, with 8 bases that match TRBD1. V gave up 8 bases and J gave up 1 base; unmatched junction bases: 3. CDR3 length: 14 amino acids. Per germline, CDR1 MRHNA and CDR2 SNTAGT.

There are many counts of this clone. V and J are TRBV14 and TRBJ1-2, with D unclear. Trimming took off 1 base at V and 3 bases at J, with 6 bases between the two ends. The length of the CDR3 is 13 residues. Germline V gene sequence: CDR1 SGHDN, CDR2 FVKESK. The CDR3 reads CASSQAGYYGYTF. CDR3 sequence (DNA): TGTGCCAGCAGCCAAGCAGGCTACTATGGCTACACCTTC.

The count of this clone is one. J is TRBJ2-7 and V is TRBV5-4; 7 nucleotides line up with TRBD2. The V gene's germline CDR1 is SGHNT and CDR2 YYREEE (reference sequence). The CDR3 runs to 15 residues. V dropped 1 base and J dropped 6; count of bases not matched to a gene: 10. CDR3 coding DNA: TGTGCCAGCAGCTTGTACCAGGCTAGCGGTAGCGAGCAGTACTTC. It encodes CASSLYQASGSEQYF.

The V and J genes are TRBV5-1 and TRBJ2-1, with 9 bases aligning to TRBD2. Trimming at V came to 4 bases and at J to 7 bases, leaving 15 bases not matched to a gene. This CDR3 contains 17 residues. The germline V gene encodes CDR1 SGHRS and CDR2 YFSETQ. The CDR3 spells CASSPTVAGGSANEQFF. The CDR3 coding sequence is TGCGCCAGCAGCCCAACCGTGGCGGGGGGGAGCGCTAATGAGCAGTTCTTC.

The chain combines TRBV7-6 with TRBJ2-5; 10 bases agree with TRBD1. Germline-derived CDR1 and CDR2 are SGHVS and FNYEAQ. The CDR3 sequence is 15 residues long. Germline trimming cut 5 bases from V and 5 bases from J; bases unmatched to any gene: 8. The DNA for the CDR3 is TGTGCCAGCAGCGTGCAGACAGGGGGCGGGGAGACCCAGTACTTC. It codes for CASSVQTGGGETQYF.

This chain connects TRBV7-9 to TRBJ1-3, with a weak D call TRBD1 (6 bases). The CDR3 is 15 residues long. V shed 5 bases and J shed 4 bases, with 15 bases lying between them. Germline CDR1 is SEHNR and CDR2 is FQNEAQ (reference sequence). CDR3 sequence reads: CASSLGHRVGNTIYF. The CDR3 nucleotides read TGTGCCAGCAGCCTCGGTCACAGGGTCGGAAACACCATATATTTT.

On this clone itself: The same CDR3 arises from other DNA sequences in this sample as well. This chain links TRBV6-5 with TRBJ2-7; 7 bases match TRBD1. J gave up 0 bases and V 0 bases, and 5 bases lay outside the gene matches. The germline CDR1 and CDR2 sequences are MNHEY and SVGAGI. This CDR3 is 16 amino acids long. The CDR3 coding sequence is TGTGCCAGCAGTTACTCGAGGACAGGCGACTCCTACGAGCAGTACTTC. Its translation: CASSYSRTGDSYEQYF.

In its sample, this clone was seen a few times. The chain combines TRBV15 with TRBJ1-1; 7 bases are a match to TRBD1. The CDR3 contains 13 residues. With V trimmed by 3 bases and J by 9 bases, 7 bases remained unmatched. Germline-derived CDR1 and CDR2 are LNHNV and YYDKDF (reference sequence). The CDR3 protein is CATSSAPTGKAFF. DNA of the CDR3: TGTGCCACCAGCAGCGCCCCGACAGGGAAAGCTTTCTTT.

The chain combines TRBV4-2 with TRBJ2-7; perhaps TRBD2 as D (6 bases). V was cut by 7 bases and J by 2 bases, with 18 bases left in between. CDR1 and CDR2 (germline): LGHNA, YNFKEQ. The CDR3 is made up of 15 amino acids. This CDR3 reads CASTRRLADPYEQYF. The CDR3 DNA is TGTGCCAGCACCCGGAGGTTAGCGGACCCCTACGAGCAGTACTTC.

In this sample, this clone turned up a few times. The chain is built from TRBV5-1 and TRBJ2-7; no reliable D call. CDR1 and CDR2 from the germline V gene are SGHRS and YFSETQ. The CDR3 length is 14 residues. With 0 bases removed from V and 3 bases from J, the gap between germline ends came to 10 bases. The CDR3 here is CASSLEIPSYEQYF. The CDR3 DNA follows: TGCGCCAGCAGCTTGGAAATCCCTAGCTACGAGCAGTACTTC.

The V and J genes are TRBV4-1 and TRBJ2-5; D may be TRBD1 (7 bases). Trimming shortened V by 6 bases and J by 5 bases, and 19 bases separated the two germline ends. The V gene's germline CDR1 is MGHRA and CDR2 YSYEKL. This CDR3 comprises 15 residues. CDR3 DNA sequence: TGCGCCAGCAGGAGATATGACAGGGAGGAGGAGACCCAGTACTTC. Its protein is CASRRYDREEETQYF.

The chain couples TRBV2 to TRBJ1-6; 10 bases map to TRBD1. The CDR3 length is 16 residues. CDR1 and CDR2 from the germline V gene are SNHLY and FYNNEI. J lost 10 bases, V lost 2 bases, and 8 bases had no gene match. The CDR3 DNA is TGTGCCAGCAGTGAATTTGCGACAGGGGGCTTCTCACCCCTCCACTTT. It is translated as CASSEFATGGFSPLHF.

The chain uses TRBV4-1 and TRBJ2-1; 10 bases are a match to TRBD1. With 5 bases clipped from V and 7 bases from J, the junction kept 5 bases outside the gene matches. The CDR3 has 14 amino acids. Germline V lookup: CDR1 MGHRA, CDR2 YSYEKL. CDR3 in DNA: TGCGCCAGCAGCTGGACAGGGGGTGAGAATGAGCAGTTCTTC. Translating it yields CASSWTGGENEQFF.

Ten or more counts support this clone. The rearrangement joins TRBV28 to TRBJ1-2; D not certain. CDR3 length: 11 amino acids. From germline, CDR1 is MDHEN and CDR2 SYDVKM. V dropped 7 bases and J dropped 3 bases, with 6 bases sitting between them. The CDR3 protein is CASNSYYGYTF. The DNA for the CDR3 is TGTGCCAGCAACTCTTACTATGGCTACACCTTC.

This chain connects TRBV29-1 to TRBJ2-1; D uncertain. Germline V gene sequence: CDR1 SQVTM, CDR2 ANQGSEA. V lost 3 bases to trimming and J lost 1 base, with 4 bases between them. CDR3 length: 12 amino acids. CDR3 sequence reads: CSVDSSYNEQFF. The CDR3 nucleotides read TGCAGCGTTGATTCGTCCTACAATGAGCAGTTCTTC.